This entry lists 5 T cell receptor beta chains sequenced from one sample in a study of T-cell reconstitution after alpha-beta-depleted transplantation in children. A TCRbeta library incorporating unique molecular identifiers was prepared. TCRdb processed the PCR reads anew with MiXCR; each CDR3 protein has one entry. Of 200,000 or so distinct CDR3 sequences listed, roughly 6.3% are singletons. Sequenced material: PBMCs, taken before TCRalphabeta/CD19-depleted stem cell transplant. These receptors all come from a girl under two years old with combined immunodeficiency, due to receive a stem cell transplant.

There are many counts of this clonotype. The DNA of the CDR3 is TGTGCCAGCAGCCAGGGGCTAGCGGGCACAGATACGCAGTATTTT. Translation gives CASSQGLAGTDTQYF. The chain employs TRBV3-1 and TRBJ2-3; 7 nucleotides match TRBD2. The CDR3 covers 15 residues. Germline assignment: CDR1 LGHDT and CDR2 YNNKEL (reference sequence). V shed 3 bases, J shed 1 base, and the junction held 4 bases outside the gene matches.

This clonotype was counted many times. The chain employs TRBV28 and TRBJ2-1, with 12 bases fitting TRBD1. Germline CDR1 MDHEN, CDR2 SYDVKM. J lost 8 bases, V lost 4 bases, and 9 bases had no gene match. There are 16 residues in the CDR3. DNA of the CDR3: TGTGCCAGCAGTTCCACACGGGACAGGGGGCTAGATGAGCAGTTCTTC. Translating gives CASSSTRDRGLDEQFF.

This clonotype occurred a few times. The rearrangement joins TRBV2 to TRBJ1-5; D ambiguous. Trimming left V 4 bases short and J 6 bases short, with 4 bases between. The CDR3 spans 11 residues. The germline gives CDR1 SNHLY, CDR2 FYNNEI. Written as DNA, the CDR3 is TGTGCCAGCAGTGTGGGTCAGCCCCAGCATTTT. It codes for CASSVGQPQHF.

This clonotype was recorded at least ten times. The CDR3 sequence: CASSLEGLGETQYF. CDR3 DNA: TGCGCCAGCAGCTTGGAAGGATTGGGGGAGACCCAGTACTTC. The rearrangement links TRBV5-1 to TRBJ2-5; D remains ambiguous. The length of the CDR3 is 14 residues. Germline CDR1 SGHRS, CDR2 YFSETQ. V shed 0 bases and J shed 5 bases, with 11 bases lying between them.

This clonotype has at least ten counts. The CDR3 DNA reads as TGCAGCGTTGAAGACCCCCCAAGCCAGGGGGTTACCGGGGAGCTGTTTTTT. Protein product: CSVEDPPSQGVTGELFF. V is TRBV29-1 and J is TRBJ2-2; TRBD1 matches 7 bases. V trimming: 0 bases; J trimming: 5 bases; junction bases outside the gene matches: 12. The CDR3 extends over 17 amino acids. Per germline, CDR1 SQVTM and CDR2 ANQGSEA.